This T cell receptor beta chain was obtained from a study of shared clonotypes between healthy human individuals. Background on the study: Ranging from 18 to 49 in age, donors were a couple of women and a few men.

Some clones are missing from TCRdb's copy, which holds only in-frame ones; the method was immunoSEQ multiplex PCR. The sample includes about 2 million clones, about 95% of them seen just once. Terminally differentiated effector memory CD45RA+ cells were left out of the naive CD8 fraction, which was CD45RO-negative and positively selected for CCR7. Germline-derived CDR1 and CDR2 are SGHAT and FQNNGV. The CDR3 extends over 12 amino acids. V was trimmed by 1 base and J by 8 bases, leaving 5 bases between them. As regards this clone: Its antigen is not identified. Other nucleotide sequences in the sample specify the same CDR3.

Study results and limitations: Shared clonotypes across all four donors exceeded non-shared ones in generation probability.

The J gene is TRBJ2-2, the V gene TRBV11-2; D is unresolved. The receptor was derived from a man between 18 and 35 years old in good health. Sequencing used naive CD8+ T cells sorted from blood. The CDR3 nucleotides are TGTGCCAGCAGCTTAGGATCGGGGGAGCTGTTTTTT. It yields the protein CASSLGSGELFF.